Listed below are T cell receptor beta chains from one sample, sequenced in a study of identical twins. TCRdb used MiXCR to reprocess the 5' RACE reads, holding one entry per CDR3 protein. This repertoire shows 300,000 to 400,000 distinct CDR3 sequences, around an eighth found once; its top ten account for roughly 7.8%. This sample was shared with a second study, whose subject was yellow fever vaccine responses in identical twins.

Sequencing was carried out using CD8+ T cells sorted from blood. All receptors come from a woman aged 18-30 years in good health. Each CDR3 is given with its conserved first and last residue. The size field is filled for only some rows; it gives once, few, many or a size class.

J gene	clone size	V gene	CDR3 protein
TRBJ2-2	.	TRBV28	CASSLLFTGELFF
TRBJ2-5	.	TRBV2	CASSSRGAGETQYF
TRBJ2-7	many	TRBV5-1	CASSFGAAYEQYF
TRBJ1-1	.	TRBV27	CASSRTGPRDTEAFF
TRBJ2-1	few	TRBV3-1	CASSQDAWRETYNEQFF
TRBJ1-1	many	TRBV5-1	CASSLIANTEAFF
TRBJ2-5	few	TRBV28	CASSLEGQETQYF
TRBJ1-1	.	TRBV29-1	CSVGGRVGEAFF
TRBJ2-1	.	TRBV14	CASSQDTGGSRLNEQFF
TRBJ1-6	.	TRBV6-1	CASSTGQGQPLHF
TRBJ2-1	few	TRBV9	CASGSPSGGGNEQFF
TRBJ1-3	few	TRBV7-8	CASSFAGGTGNTIYF
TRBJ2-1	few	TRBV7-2	CASSLGISGGATSEQFF
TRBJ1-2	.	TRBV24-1	CATSGSNYGYTF
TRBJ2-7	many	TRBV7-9	CASRPGGSYEQYF
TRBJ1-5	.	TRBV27	CASSPSGGSSNQPQHF
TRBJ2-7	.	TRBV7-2	CASRRMGLAGVYEQYF
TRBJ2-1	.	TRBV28	CASSNSINEQFF
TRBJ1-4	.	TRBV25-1	CASSPWEGPNEKLFF
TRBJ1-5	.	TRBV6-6	CASREGGYQPQHF
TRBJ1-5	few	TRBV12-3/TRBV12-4	CASTDDNQPQHF
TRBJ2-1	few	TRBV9	CASGAGGTYNEQFF
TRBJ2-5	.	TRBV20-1	CSARDRGALTSGFQETQYF
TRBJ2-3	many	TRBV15	CATSRDGREGPTADTQYF
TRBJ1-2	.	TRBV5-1	CASSLAGGHYYGYTF
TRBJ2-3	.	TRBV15	CATSPGGPTDTQYF
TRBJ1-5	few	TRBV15	CATSPRRGANQPQHF
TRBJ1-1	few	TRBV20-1	CSASPTGGGRAFF
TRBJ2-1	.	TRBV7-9	CASSSGGQFVEYEQFF
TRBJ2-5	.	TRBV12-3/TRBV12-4	CASSDWENQETQYF
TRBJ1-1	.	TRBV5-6	CASSLWGADTEAFF
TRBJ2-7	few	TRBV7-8	CASSLPGPHSYEQYF
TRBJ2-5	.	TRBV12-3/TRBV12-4	CASSPAPGLAGGPVETQYF
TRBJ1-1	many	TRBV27	CASKTGLNTEAFF
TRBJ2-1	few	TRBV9	CASSSGTSGRSPAHYNEQFF
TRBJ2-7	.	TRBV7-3	CASSPLGGSGEQYF
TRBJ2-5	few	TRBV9	CASSGSGRHQETQYF
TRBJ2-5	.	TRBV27	CASRGGAGETQYF
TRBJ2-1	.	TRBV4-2	CASSQESGGVNEQFF
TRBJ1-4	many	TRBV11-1	CASSLIPLPVQGSYEKLFF
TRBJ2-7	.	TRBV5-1	CASTPGGGGSASYEQYF
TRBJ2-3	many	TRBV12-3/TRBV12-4	CASKGGISTDTQYF
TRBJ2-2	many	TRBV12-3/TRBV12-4	CASGLVTGELFF
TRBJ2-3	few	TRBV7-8	CASSLGTVPGTDTQYF
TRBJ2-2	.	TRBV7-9	CASSWSSGELFF
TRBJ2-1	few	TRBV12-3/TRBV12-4	CASSSLAGVGNEQFF
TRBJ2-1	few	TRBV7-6	CASSLATGTSGTPQFF
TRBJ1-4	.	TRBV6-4	CASSELGVWCEKLFF
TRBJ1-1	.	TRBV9	CASSGQGYSEAFF
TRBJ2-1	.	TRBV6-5	CASSYSSRESYNEQFF